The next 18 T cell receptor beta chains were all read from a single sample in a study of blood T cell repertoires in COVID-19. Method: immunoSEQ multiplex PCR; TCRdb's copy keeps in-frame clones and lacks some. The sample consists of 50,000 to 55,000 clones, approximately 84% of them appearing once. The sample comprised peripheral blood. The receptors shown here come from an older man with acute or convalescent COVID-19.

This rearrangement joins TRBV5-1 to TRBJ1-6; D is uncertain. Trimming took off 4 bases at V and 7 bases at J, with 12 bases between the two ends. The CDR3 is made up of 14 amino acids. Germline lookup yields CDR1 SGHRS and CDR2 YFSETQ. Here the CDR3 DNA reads TGCGCCAGCAGCCCGGGTGGACTCAATTCACCCCTCCACTTT. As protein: CASSPGGLNSPLHF.

The CDR3 DNA sequence: TGTGCCAGTAGTAGGGATTCCCAGGGCGAGCAGTACTTC. It translates to CASSRDSQGEQYF. The V gene is TRBV19, the J gene TRBJ2-7; perhaps TRBD1 as D (5 bases). The germline V gene has CDR1 LNHDA and CDR2 SQIVND (reference sequence). This CDR3 is 13 amino acids long. V lost 4 bases and J lost 6, with 13 bases in between.

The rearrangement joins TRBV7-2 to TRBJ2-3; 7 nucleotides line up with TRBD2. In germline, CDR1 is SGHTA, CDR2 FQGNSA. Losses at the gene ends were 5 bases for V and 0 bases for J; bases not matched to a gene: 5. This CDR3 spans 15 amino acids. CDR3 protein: CASSVTSASTDTQYF. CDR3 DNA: TGTGCCAGCAGCGTAACTAGCGCGAGCACAGATACGCAGTATTTT.

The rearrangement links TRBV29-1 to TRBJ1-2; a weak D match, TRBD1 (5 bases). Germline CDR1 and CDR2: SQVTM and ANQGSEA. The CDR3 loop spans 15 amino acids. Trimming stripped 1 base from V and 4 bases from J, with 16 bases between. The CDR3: CSVEGRAGKVYGYTF. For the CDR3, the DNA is TGCAGCGTTGAAGGAAGGGCAGGGAAGGTCTATGGCTACACCTTC.

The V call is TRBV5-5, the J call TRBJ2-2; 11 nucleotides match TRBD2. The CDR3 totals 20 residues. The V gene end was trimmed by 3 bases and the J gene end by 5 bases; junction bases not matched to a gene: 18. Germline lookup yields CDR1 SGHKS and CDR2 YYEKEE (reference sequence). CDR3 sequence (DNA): TGTGCCAGCAGCTATCGGACTAGCGGGTTTACATGGATGGGAACCGGGGAGCTGTTTTTT. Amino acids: CASSYRTSGFTWMGTGELFF.

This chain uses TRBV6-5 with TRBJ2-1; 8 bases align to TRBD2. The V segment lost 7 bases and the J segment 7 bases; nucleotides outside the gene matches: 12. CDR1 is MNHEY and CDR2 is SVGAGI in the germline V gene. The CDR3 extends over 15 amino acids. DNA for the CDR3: TGTGCCAGCACCCCCGGGGCGGGAGGCAGGAATGAGCAGTTCTTC. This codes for CASTPGAGGRNEQFF.

CDR3 sequence reads: CASSQVKASEQFF. CDR3 DNA sequence: TGTGCCAGCAGCCAAGTAAAAGCGAGTGAGCAGTTCTTC. This chain joins TRBV14 and TRBJ2-1; D is ambiguous. V lost 1 base and J 9 bases, leaving 10 bases between the germline ends. The CDR3 totals 13 residues. CDR1 and CDR2 (germline): SGHDN, FVKESK.

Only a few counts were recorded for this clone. CDR3 DNA: TGTGCCAGCAGCCAAGAATTATTGTCAGCCGGGGGTGGCTACACCTTC. Translating gives CASSQELLSAGGGYTF. The V and J genes are TRBV4-2 and TRBJ1-2; possibly TRBD1 for D (5 bases). The CDR3 sequence is 16 residues long. Trimming took 0 bases from V and 7 from J, leaving 18 bases between them. Germline V CDR1 and CDR2: LGHNA, YNFKEQ.

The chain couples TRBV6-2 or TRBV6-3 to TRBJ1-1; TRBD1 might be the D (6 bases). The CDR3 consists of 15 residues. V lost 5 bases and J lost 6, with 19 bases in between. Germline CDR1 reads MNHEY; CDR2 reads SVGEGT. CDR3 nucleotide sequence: TGTGCCAGCAGTCATAATATACAGGGTGGGTCTGAAGCTTTCTTT. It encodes CASSHNIQGGSEAFF.

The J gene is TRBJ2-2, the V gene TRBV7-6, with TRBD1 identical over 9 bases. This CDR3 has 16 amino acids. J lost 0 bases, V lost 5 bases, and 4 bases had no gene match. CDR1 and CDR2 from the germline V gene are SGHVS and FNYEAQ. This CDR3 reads CASSPRQGANTGELFF. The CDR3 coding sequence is TGTGCCAGCAGCCCCAGACAGGGGGCGAACACCGGGGAGCTGTTTTTT.

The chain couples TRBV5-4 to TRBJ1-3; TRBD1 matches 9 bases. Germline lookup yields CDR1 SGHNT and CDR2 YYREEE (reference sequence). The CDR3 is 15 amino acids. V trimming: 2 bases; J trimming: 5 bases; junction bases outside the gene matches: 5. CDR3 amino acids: CASSLRDRERNTIYF. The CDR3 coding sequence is TGTGCCAGCAGCTTACGGGACAGGGAGAGAAACACCATATATTTT.

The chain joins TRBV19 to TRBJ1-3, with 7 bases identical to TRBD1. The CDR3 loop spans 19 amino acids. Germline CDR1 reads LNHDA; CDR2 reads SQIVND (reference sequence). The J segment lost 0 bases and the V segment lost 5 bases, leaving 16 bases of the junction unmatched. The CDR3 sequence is CASSFERTRDRSSGNTIYF. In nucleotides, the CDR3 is TGTGCCAGTAGTTTCGAACGAACTCGGGACAGAAGCTCTGGAAACACCATATATTTT.

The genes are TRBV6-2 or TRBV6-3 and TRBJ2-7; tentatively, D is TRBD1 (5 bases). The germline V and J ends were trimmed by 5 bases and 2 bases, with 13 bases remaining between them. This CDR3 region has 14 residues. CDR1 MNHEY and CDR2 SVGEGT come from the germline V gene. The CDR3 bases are TGTGCCAGCAGTGACCAGGGAAGAGCCTACGAGCAGTACGTC. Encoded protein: CASSDQGRAYEQYV.

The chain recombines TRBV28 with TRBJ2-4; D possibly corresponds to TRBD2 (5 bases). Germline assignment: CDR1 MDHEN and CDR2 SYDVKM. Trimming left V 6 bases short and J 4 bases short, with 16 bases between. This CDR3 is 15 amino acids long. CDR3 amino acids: CASSLAGSAKNIQYF. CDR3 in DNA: TGTGCCAGCAGCCTAGCCGGCTCAGCTAAAAACATTCAGTACTTC.

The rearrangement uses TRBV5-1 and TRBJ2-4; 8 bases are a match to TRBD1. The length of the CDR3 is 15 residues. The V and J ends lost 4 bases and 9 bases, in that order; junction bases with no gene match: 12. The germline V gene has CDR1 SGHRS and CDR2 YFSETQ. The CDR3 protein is CASSGASGGFGIQYF. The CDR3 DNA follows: TGCGCCAGCAGCGGGGCGTCAGGGGGCTTTGGCATTCAGTACTTC.

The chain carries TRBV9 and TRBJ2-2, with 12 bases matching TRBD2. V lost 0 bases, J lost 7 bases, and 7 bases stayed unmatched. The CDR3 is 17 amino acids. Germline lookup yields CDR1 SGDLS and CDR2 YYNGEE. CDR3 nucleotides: TGTGCCAGCAGCGTAGGACTAGCGGGGGCCAGGGACGGGGAGCTGTTTTTT. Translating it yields CASSVGLAGARDGELFF.

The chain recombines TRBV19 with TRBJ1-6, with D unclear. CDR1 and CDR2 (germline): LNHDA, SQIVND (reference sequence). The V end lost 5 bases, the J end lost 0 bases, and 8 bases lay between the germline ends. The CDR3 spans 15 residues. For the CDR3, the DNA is TGTGCCAGTAGTTCGGGGAGCTCCTATAATTCACCCCTCCACTTT. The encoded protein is CASSSGSSYNSPLHF.

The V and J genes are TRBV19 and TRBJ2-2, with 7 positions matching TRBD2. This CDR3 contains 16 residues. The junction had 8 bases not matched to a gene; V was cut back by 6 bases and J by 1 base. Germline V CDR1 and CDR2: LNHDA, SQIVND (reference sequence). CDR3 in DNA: TGTGCCAGTAGAGGGACTAACCTTAGGAACACCGGGGAGCTGTTTTTT. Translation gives CASRGTNLRNTGELFF.